A selection of T cell receptor beta chains follows, all from one sample in a study of T cell repertoires in cytomegalovirus infection. Each CDR3 protein is one row after TCRdb ran MiXCR on the reads. The table records approximately 490,000 distinct CDR3 sequences, roughly 12% of them present only once. Sequencing was done on a sample of PBMCs. All receptors derive from a human donor in good health (CMV status not recorded). Some clones in this sample may be carry-over from other donors' samples. Each CDR3 is given with its conserved first and last residue. Fields, in order: V gene, J gene, clone size, D gene, CDR3 protein, CDR3 DNA. D genes are given only for firm matches. Expanded clones are given a class, and other clones once, few, many or no size at all.

v_gene: TRBV24-1; j_gene: TRBJ2-1; abundance: many; d_gene: TRBD2; CDR3aa: CATSDFGGGGGGEQFF; CDR3nt: TGTGCCACCAGTGATTTTGGTGGGGGGGGTGGGGGTGAGCAGTTCTTC
v_gene: TRBV7-8; j_gene: TRBJ2-5; abundance: many; d_gene: TRBD1; CDR3aa: CASSLLGRGTRETQYF; CDR3nt: TGTGCCAGCAGCTTACTTGGCAGGGGGACGAGGGAGACCCAGTACTTC
v_gene: TRBV11-3; j_gene: TRBJ2-3; abundance: many; d_gene: .; CDR3aa: CASSGGRLTDTQYF; CDR3nt: TGTGCCAGCAGCGGAGGACGCCTCACAGATACGCAGTATTTT
v_gene: TRBV7-8; j_gene: TRBJ2-5; abundance: many; d_gene: TRBD1; CDR3aa: CASSLKDRGIETQYF; CDR3nt: TGTGCCAGCAGCTTAAAGGACAGGGGAATAGAGACCCAGTACTTC
v_gene: TRBV20-1; j_gene: TRBJ1-1; abundance: .; d_gene: .; CDR3aa: CSAREGEYSEAFF; CDR3nt: TGCAGTGCTAGAGAGGGGGAATACTCTGAAGCTTTCTTT
v_gene: TRBV7-3; j_gene: TRBJ1-1; abundance: many; d_gene: .; CDR3aa: CASSSTVGDTEAFF; CDR3nt: TGTGCCAGCAGCTCCACCGTAGGGGACACTGAAGCTTTCTTT
v_gene: TRBV7-9; j_gene: TRBJ1-3; abundance: many; d_gene: .; CDR3aa: CASTVSGNTIYF; CDR3nt: TGTGCCAGCACGGTCTCTGGAAACACCATATATTTT
v_gene: TRBV11-2; j_gene: TRBJ2-5; abundance: many; d_gene: .; CDR3aa: CASSLGTGSQETQYF; CDR3nt: TGTGCCAGCAGCTTAGGAACGGGGTCCCAAGAGACCCAGTACTTC
v_gene: TRBV7-9; j_gene: TRBJ2-7; abundance: many; d_gene: TRBD1; CDR3aa: CASSPPFRDRGIYEQYF; CDR3nt: TGTGCCAGCAGCCCCCCATTCCGGGACAGGGGGATTTACGAGCAGTACTTC
v_gene: TRBV30; j_gene: TRBJ1-2; abundance: few; d_gene: .; CDR3aa: CAWSPQGTYGYTF; CDR3nt: TGTGCCTGGAGTCCACAGGGTACATATGGCTACACCTTC
v_gene: TRBV10-3; j_gene: TRBJ1-2; abundance: many; d_gene: TRBD1; CDR3aa: CAIFGQGSNYGYTF; CDR3nt: TGTGCCATCTTTGGACAGGGAAGTAACTATGGCTACACCTTC
v_gene: TRBV28; j_gene: TRBJ1-4; abundance: many; d_gene: TRBD1; CDR3aa: CASSLIQGAFEKLFF; CDR3nt: TGTGCCAGCAGTTTAATACAGGGGGCTTTTGAAAAACTGTTTTTT
v_gene: TRBV28; j_gene: TRBJ1-5; abundance: few; d_gene: .; CDR3aa: CASRDYSNQPQHF; CDR3nt: TGTGCCAGCAGAGACTATAGCAATCAGCCCCAGCATTTT
v_gene: TRBV29-1; j_gene: TRBJ2-7; abundance: many; d_gene: .; CDR3aa: CSVGASDNYEQYF; CDR3nt: TGCAGCGTTGGGGCCTCCGATAACTACGAGCAGTACTTC
v_gene: TRBV9; j_gene: TRBJ2-1; abundance: once; d_gene: .; CDR3aa: CASSRRPDTYNEQFF; CDR3nt: TGTGCCAGCAGCCGGCGACCAGACACTTACAATGAGCAGTTCTTC
v_gene: TRBV5-4; j_gene: TRBJ2-5; abundance: many; d_gene: .; CDR3aa: CASTLGLNKETQYF; CDR3nt: TGTGCCAGCACCCTCGGGCTCAACAAAGAGACCCAGTACTTC
v_gene: TRBV7-3; j_gene: TRBJ2-5; abundance: few; d_gene: .; CDR3aa: CASSLTGGGIQETQYF; CDR3nt: TGTGCCAGCAGCCTTACCGGAGGCGGCATACAAGAGACCCAGTACTTC
v_gene: TRBV11-2; j_gene: TRBJ1-2; abundance: many; d_gene: TRBD1; CDR3aa: CASSQDRSNYGYTF; CDR3nt: TGTGCCAGCAGCCAGGACAGGAGTAACTATGGCTACACCTTC
v_gene: TRBV9; j_gene: TRBJ1-3; abundance: .; d_gene: .; CDR3aa: CASSGRGNTIYF; CDR3nt: TGTGCCAGCAGCGGACGGGGAAACACCATATATTTT
v_gene: TRBV5-6; j_gene: TRBJ2-7; abundance: few; d_gene: TRBD2; CDR3aa: CASSLGAGAFYEQYF; CDR3nt: TGTGCCAGCAGCTTGGGGGCGGGAGCGTTCTACGAGCAGTACTTC
v_gene: TRBV3-1; j_gene: TRBJ2-5; abundance: .; d_gene: TRBD2; CDR3aa: CASSRPGLGKTQYF; CDR3nt: TGTGCCAGCAGCCGACCGGGACTAGGGAAGACCCAGTACTTC
v_gene: TRBV12-3/TRBV12-4; j_gene: TRBJ2-7; abundance: many; d_gene: .; CDR3aa: CASSLARANEQYF; CDR3nt: TGTGCCAGCAGTTTAGCGAGGGCGAACGAGCAGTACTTC
v_gene: TRBV6-5; j_gene: TRBJ2-1; abundance: .; d_gene: .; CDR3aa: CASSYPGMGFYEQFF; CDR3nt: TGTGCCAGCAGTTACCCGGGTATGGGATTTTATGAGCAGTTCTTC
v_gene: TRBV28; j_gene: TRBJ1-3; abundance: few; d_gene: .; CDR3aa: CASTLSGLVGNTIYF; CDR3nt: TGTGCCAGCACCCTTTCGGGTCTTGTGGGAAACACCATATATTTT
v_gene: TRBV9; j_gene: TRBJ2-7; abundance: few; d_gene: .; CDR3aa: CASSVGRPEVPYEQYF; CDR3nt: TGTGCCAGCAGCGTCGGGCGGCCCGAAGTCCCCTACGAGCAGTACTTC
v_gene: TRBV20-1; j_gene: TRBJ2-2; abundance: many; d_gene: .; CDR3aa: CSAREAIYTGELFF; CDR3nt: TGCAGTGCTAGAGAGGCTATTTACACCGGGGAGCTGTTTTTT
v_gene: TRBV11-2; j_gene: TRBJ1-1; abundance: many; d_gene: TRBD1; CDR3aa: CASSSPLGTGTEAFF; CDR3nt: TGTGCCAGCAGCTCTCCCCTCGGGACAGGTACTGAAGCTTTCTTT
v_gene: TRBV12-3/TRBV12-4; j_gene: TRBJ2-7; abundance: many; d_gene: TRBD2; CDR3aa: CASSGGLAGGEEQYF; CDR3nt: TGTGCCAGCAGTGGAGGACTAGCGGGAGGGGAAGAGCAGTACTTC
v_gene: TRBV6-5; j_gene: TRBJ1-5; abundance: many; d_gene: .; CDR3aa: CASSYSHRDDQPQHF; CDR3nt: TGTGCCAGCAGTTACTCGCACAGGGACGACCAGCCCCAGCATTTT
v_gene: TRBV25-1; j_gene: TRBJ2-3; abundance: many; d_gene: .; CDR3aa: CASSVRGADTQYF; CDR3nt: TGTGCCAGCAGCGTCAGGGGCGCAGATACGCAGTATTTT
v_gene: TRBV9; j_gene: TRBJ1-5; abundance: few; d_gene: TRBD1; CDR3aa: CASSVDAGGYNQPQHF; CDR3nt: TGTGCCAGCAGCGTAGACGCAGGGGGTTACAATCAGCCCCAGCATTTT
v_gene: TRBV27; j_gene: TRBJ1-2; abundance: many; d_gene: .; CDR3aa: CASSFRDGGGSYTF; CDR3nt: TGTGCCAGCAGTTTCCGGGACGGTGGGGGAAGCTACACCTTC
v_gene: TRBV6-2/TRBV6-3; j_gene: TRBJ2-7; abundance: many; d_gene: .; CDR3aa: CASSLPSAPSYEQYF; CDR3nt: TGTGCCAGCAGTCTACCCTCGGCTCCCTCCTACGAGCAGTACTTC
v_gene: TRBV12-3/TRBV12-4; j_gene: TRBJ2-3; abundance: many; d_gene: TRBD1; CDR3aa: CATRDSQSSDTQYF; CDR3nt: TGTGCCACTCGGGACAGCCAAAGCTCCGATACGCAGTATTTT
v_gene: TRBV20-1; j_gene: TRBJ1-1; abundance: few; d_gene: .; CDR3aa: CSAWEDPNTEAFF; CDR3nt: TGCAGTGCTTGGGAGGACCCGAACACTGAAGCTTTCTTT
v_gene: TRBV11-2; j_gene: TRBJ1-2; abundance: many; d_gene: .; CDR3aa: CASSSDYYGYTF; CDR3nt: TGTGCCAGCAGCTCTGACTACTATGGCTACACCTTC
v_gene: TRBV3-1; j_gene: TRBJ2-5; abundance: many; d_gene: .; CDR3aa: CASSLSTVRRETQYF; CDR3nt: TGTGCCAGCAGCCTCTCGACTGTCCGGCGGGAGACCCAGTACTTC
v_gene: TRBV7-9; j_gene: TRBJ1-2; abundance: many; d_gene: .; CDR3aa: CATGLETGYYGYTF; CDR3nt: TGTGCCACCGGATTAGAGACAGGATACTATGGCTACACCTTC
v_gene: TRBV12-3/TRBV12-4; j_gene: TRBJ2-1; abundance: many; d_gene: .; CDR3aa: CASSLGASNEQFF; CDR3nt: TGTGCCAGCAGTTTGGGGGCTAGTAATGAGCAGTTCTTC
v_gene: TRBV2; j_gene: TRBJ2-1; abundance: many; d_gene: .; CDR3aa: CASSEGGLNEQFF; CDR3nt: TGTGCCAGCAGTGAGGGCGGATTGAATGAGCAGTTCTTC
v_gene: TRBV27; j_gene: TRBJ1-1; abundance: .; d_gene: .; CDR3aa: CASSSILPGYKAEAFF; CDR3nt: TGTGCCAGCAGTTCTATCCTCCCAGGGTATAAGGCTGAAGCTTTCTTT
v_gene: TRBV7-9; j_gene: TRBJ1-5; abundance: many; d_gene: TRBD1; CDR3aa: CASGQGLGQPQHF; CDR3nt: TGTGCCTCCGGACAGGGTTTAGGTCAGCCCCAGCATTTT
v_gene: TRBV6-6; j_gene: TRBJ1-1; abundance: many; d_gene: .; CDR3aa: CASDNPNQIEAFF; CDR3nt: TGTGCCAGCGACAACCCCAACCAAATTGAAGCTTTCTTT
v_gene: TRBV7-9; j_gene: TRBJ2-6; abundance: many; d_gene: .; CDR3aa: CASNPGANVLTF; CDR3nt: TGTGCCAGCAACCCTGGGGCCAACGTCCTGACTTTC
v_gene: TRBV5-1; j_gene: TRBJ2-5; abundance: few; d_gene: TRBD1; CDR3aa: CASSLKGQGSQETQYF; CDR3nt: TGCGCCAGCAGCTTGAAGGGACAGGGTAGCCAAGAGACCCAGTACTTC
v_gene: TRBV6-2/TRBV6-3; j_gene: TRBJ2-7; abundance: many; d_gene: .; CDR3aa: CASSYPPGGLAYEQYF; CDR3nt: TGTGCCAGCAGTTACCCCCCCGGGGGATTGGCCTACGAGCAGTACTTC
v_gene: TRBV3-1; j_gene: TRBJ2-1; abundance: few; d_gene: .; CDR3aa: CASSPFVASDYNEQFF; CDR3nt: TGTGCCAGCAGCCCTTTTGTAGCGTCCGACTACAATGAGCAGTTCTTC
v_gene: TRBV9; j_gene: TRBJ2-1; abundance: many; d_gene: .; CDR3aa: CASSVAQSSYNEQFF; CDR3nt: TGTGCCAGCAGCGTGGCGCAGAGCTCCTACAATGAGCAGTTCTTC
v_gene: TRBV7-6; j_gene: TRBJ2-2; abundance: many; d_gene: .; CDR3aa: CASSFGSGTGELFF; CDR3nt: TGTGCCAGCAGCTTCGGAAGTGGGACCGGGGAGCTGTTTTTT
v_gene: TRBV28; j_gene: TRBJ2-2; abundance: .; d_gene: TRBD2; CDR3aa: CASSSLGTSSRELFF; CDR3nt: TGTGCCAGCAGTTCTCTCGGGACTAGCAGTCGGGAGCTGTTTTTT
v_gene: TRBV19; j_gene: TRBJ1-6; abundance: .; d_gene: TRBD1; CDR3aa: CATNRGTVNSPLHF; CDR3nt: TGTGCCACTAACAGGGGGACGGTTAATTCACCCCTCCACTTT
v_gene: TRBV7-9; j_gene: TRBJ1-5; abundance: .; d_gene: .; CDR3aa: CASTTYPPPQPQHF; CDR3nt: TGTGCCAGCACCACATATCCCCCGCCTCAGCCCCAGCATTTT
v_gene: TRBV5-6; j_gene: TRBJ2-7; abundance: .; d_gene: .; CDR3aa: CASNPGQSSYEQYF; CDR3nt: TGTGCCAGCAATCCAGGACAGAGCTCCTACGAGCAGTACTTC
v_gene: TRBV12-3/TRBV12-4; j_gene: TRBJ1-3; abundance: many; d_gene: .; CDR3aa: CASSFFGGAGNTIYF; CDR3nt: TGTGCCAGCAGTTTCTTTGGGGGGGCTGGAAACACCATATATTTT